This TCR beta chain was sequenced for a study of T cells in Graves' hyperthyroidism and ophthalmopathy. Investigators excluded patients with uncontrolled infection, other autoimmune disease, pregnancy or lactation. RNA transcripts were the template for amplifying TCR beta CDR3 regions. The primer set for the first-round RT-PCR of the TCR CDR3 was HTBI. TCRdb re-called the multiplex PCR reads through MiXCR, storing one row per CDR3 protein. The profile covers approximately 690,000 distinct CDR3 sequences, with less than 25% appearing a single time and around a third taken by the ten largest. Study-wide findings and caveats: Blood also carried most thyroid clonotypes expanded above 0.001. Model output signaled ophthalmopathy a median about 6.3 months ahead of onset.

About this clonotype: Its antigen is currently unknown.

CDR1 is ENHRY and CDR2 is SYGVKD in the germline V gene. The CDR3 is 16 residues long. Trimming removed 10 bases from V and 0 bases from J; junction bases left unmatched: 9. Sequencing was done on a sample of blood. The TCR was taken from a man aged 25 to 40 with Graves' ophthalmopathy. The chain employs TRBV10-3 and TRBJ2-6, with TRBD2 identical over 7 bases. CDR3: CATREGGVSGANVLTF. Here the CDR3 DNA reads TGTGCCACGAGGGAGGGAGGGGTCTCTGGGGCCAACGTCCTGACTTTC.